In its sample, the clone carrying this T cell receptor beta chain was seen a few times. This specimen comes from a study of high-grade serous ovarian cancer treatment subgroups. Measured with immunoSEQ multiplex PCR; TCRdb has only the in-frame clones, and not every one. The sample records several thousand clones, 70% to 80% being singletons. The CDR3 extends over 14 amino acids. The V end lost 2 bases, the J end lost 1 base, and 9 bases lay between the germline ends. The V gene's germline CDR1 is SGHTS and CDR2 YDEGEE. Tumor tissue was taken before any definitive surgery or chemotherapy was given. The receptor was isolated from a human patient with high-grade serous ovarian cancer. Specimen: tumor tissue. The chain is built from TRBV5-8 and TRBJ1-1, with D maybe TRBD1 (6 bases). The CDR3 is CASSFDRRNTEAFF. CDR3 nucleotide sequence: TGTGCCAGCAGCTTCGACAGGCGGAACACTGAAGCTTTCTTT. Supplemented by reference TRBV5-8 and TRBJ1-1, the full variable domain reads EAGVTQSPTHLIKTRGQQATLRCSPISGHTSVYWYQQALGLGLQFLLWYDEGEERNRGNFPPRFSGRQFPNYSSELNVNALELEDSALYLCASSFDRRNTEAFFGQGTRLTVV.